This TCR beta chain is drawn from a study of CXCR3-negative and CXCR3-positive naive CD8 T cells. Germline-derived CDR1 and CDR2 are SGHTA and FQGTGA. CDR3 length equals 14 residues. Each TRB cDNA library was prepared by 5' RACE (with UMI labels). One entry per CDR3 protein, without DNA, is what TCRdb gives after re-calling the 5' RACE reads. Here the sample table reports about 56,000 distinct CDR3 sequences. The chain joins TRBV7-3 to TRBJ2-1; checking the TCRdb D call of TRBD1 is not possible without DNA. The sequenced sample consisted of memory CD8+ T cells from blood. The receptor was isolated from a human donor in good health. Some clones in this sample may be carry-over from other donors' samples. The CDR3 spells CASSSLGAENEQFF.